This TCR beta chain was retrieved from a study of cytomegalovirus exposure and HLA in healthy donors. The PCR employed 60 Vbeta primers together with 13 Jbeta primers. Sequenced by immunoSEQ multiplex PCR; TCRdb stores in-frame clones only, minus some. Among about 82,000 clones, less than 80% were seen once, and the ten largest hold roughly 12%. J gave up 3 bases and V 5 bases, and 7 bases lay outside the gene matches. Germline V lookup: CDR1 SGHAT, CDR2 FQNNGV. The CDR3 runs 16 residues. This clonotype was sampled from a human donor in good health. Sequenced sample: PBMCs. The chain uses TRBV11-2 and TRBJ2-5, with 12 bases that match TRBD2. DNA for the CDR3: TGTGCCAGCAGCCGGCTACTAGCGGGGGGTGAAGAGACCCAGTACTTC. Residues: CASSRLLAGGEETQYF.